This TCR beta chain is drawn from a study of response to subunit inactivated influenza vaccine. The V segment lost 5 bases and the J segment 4 bases; nucleotides outside the gene matches: 13. Germline lookup yields CDR1 MDHEN and CDR2 SYDVKM. There are 17 residues in the CDR3. TCRdb reprocessed the RT-PCR reads with MiXCR, giving one entry per CDR3 protein. Here the sample spans some 500,000 distinct CDR3 sequences, about 25% being singletons. The chain recombines TRBV28 with TRBJ2-7; 11 nucleotides line up with TRBD2. The sample was CD4+ T cells sorted from PBMCs, taken more than 4 days after vaccination. This sequence was found in a man in his fifties or sixties who received an inactivated influenza vaccine. The CDR3 DNA is TGTGCCAGCAGTAGGGGAACTAGCGGGGGCCTTCGATACGAGCAGTACTTC. Translated, it gives CASSRGTSGGLRYEQYF.